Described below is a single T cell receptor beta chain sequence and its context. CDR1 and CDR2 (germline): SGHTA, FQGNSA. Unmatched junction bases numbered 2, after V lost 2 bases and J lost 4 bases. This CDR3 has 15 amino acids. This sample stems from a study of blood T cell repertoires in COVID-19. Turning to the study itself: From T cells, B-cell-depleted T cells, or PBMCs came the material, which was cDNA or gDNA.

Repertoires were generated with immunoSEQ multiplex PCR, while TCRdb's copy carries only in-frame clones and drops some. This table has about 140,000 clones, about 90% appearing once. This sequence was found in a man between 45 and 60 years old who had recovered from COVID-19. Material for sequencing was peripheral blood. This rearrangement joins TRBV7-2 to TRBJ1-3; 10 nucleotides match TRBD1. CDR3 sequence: CASSLRGQGGNTIYF. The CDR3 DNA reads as TGTGCCAGCAGCTTAAGGGGACAGGGGGGAAACACCATATATTTT. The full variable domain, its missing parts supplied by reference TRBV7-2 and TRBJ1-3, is GAGVSQSPSNKVTEKGKDVELRCDPISGHTALYWYRQSLGQGLEFLIYFQGNSAPDKSGLPSDRFSAERTGGSVSTLTIQRTQQEDSAVYLCASSLRGQGGNTIYFGEGSWLTVV.